Given below is one TCR beta chain in context. As yet, its antigen is unknown. 5'RACE template switching added a universal primer site and UMIs to TCR cDNA. TCRdb itself ran the 5' RACE reads through MiXCR, one entry per CDR3 protein. This sample has about 340,000 distinct CDR3 sequences; roughly an eighth occur once, and the top ten carry more than 3%. This sample is part of a study of T cells after yellow fever vaccination. Overall study context: Fractions low in cell number were prepared with SMART-Seq v4 Ultra Low Input.

Study results and caveats: Post-booster repertoires contained most primary-vaccination clones again (approximately 95% CD4, 85% to 90% CD8). Repertoires sorted by FACS could include abundant clonotypes that are contaminants from the bulk population.

The specimen was CD4+ T cells sorted from PBMCs, collected 15 days after the yellow fever booster vaccination. The TCR was taken from a man between 18 and 29 years old who received the YFV17D yellow fever vaccine.

CDR3 in amino acids: CASNGRGSNTEAFF. CDR3 bases: TGTGCCAGCAACGGAAGAGGATCGAACACTGAAGCTTTCTTT. The chain has TRBV5-4 and TRBJ1-1; no definite D call. Trimming took off 6 bases at V and 1 base at J, with 13 bases between the two ends. Germline-derived CDR1 and CDR2 are SGHNT and YYREEE (reference sequence). The CDR3 is 14 amino acids.